This TCR beta chain was sequenced during a study of cytomegalovirus exposure and HLA in healthy donors. Trimming removed 4 bases at V and 1 base at J, with 11 bases between. The CDR3 has 14 residues. Germline lookup yields CDR1 SGHRS and CDR2 YFSETQ. The study, taken as a whole, reports: Most subjects had HLA-A and HLA-B alleles reportedly predicted accurately by TCR beta sequences.

PCR employed 60 Vbeta and 13 Jbeta primers. Original analysis: Unique TCR beta chains totaled some 80 million in a later count, with roughly 10 million of them shared. The data were produced by immunoSEQ multiplex PCR, yet TCRdb's version contains in-frame clones alone and is incomplete. The V and J calls and clone size come from that table; D and trimming were worked out from the DNA. The table includes approximately 200,000 clones, more than 65% detected once. In regard to this clone: Its target is not known.

The clonotype comes from a woman aged 30 to 39 in good health and CMV-seropositive. The V and J genes are TRBV5-1 and TRBJ2-5; D ambiguous. Sequenced: PBMCs. The CDR3 sequence: CASSRDTFQETQYF. The CDR3 region has the DNA TGCGCCAGCAGCCGTGATACATTCCAAGAGACCCAGTACTTC.